The T cell receptor (beta chain) under discussion was sequenced for a study of blood T cells in healthy people across ages. The study's findings and limits: Roughly linear declines in TCR beta diversity per million T cells occurred with age.

The use of a sample-barcoded 5' primer and a J-beta primer mix characterized a second PCR of roughly 7 to 11 cycles. TCRdb reanalysed the 5' RACE reads using MiXCR and keeps one entry per CDR3 protein. The sample includes about 720,000 distinct CDR3 sequences, about 20% of them seen just once. This clonotype was seen more than once but under ten times. No antigen is known for it. The sequencing sample was made of blood. The sequence derives from a man between 65 and 79 years old in good health.

The CDR3 sequence is CSALIPHGYTF. DNA for the CDR3: TGCAGCGCCTTAATACCCCATGGCTACACCTTC. This chain uses TRBV29-1 with TRBJ1-2; D is unclear. V lost 7 bases and J lost 6, with 12 bases in between. CDR3 length: 11 amino acids. Germline V gene lookup returns CDR1 SQVTM and CDR2 ANQGSEA.